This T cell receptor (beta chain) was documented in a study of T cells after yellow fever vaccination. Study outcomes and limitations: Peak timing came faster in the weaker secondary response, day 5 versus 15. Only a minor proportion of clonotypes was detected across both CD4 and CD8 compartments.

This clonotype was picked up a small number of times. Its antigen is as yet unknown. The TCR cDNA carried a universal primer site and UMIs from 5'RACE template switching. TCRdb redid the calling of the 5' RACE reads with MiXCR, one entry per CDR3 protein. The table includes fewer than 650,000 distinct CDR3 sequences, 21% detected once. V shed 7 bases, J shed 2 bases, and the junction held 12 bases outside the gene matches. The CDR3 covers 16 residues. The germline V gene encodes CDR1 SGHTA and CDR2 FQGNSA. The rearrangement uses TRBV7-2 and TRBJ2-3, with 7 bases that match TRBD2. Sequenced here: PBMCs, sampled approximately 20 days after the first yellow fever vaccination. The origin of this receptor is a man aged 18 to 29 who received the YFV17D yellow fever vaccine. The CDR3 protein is CASTRAAGEPTDTQYF. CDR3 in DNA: TGTGCCAGCACCAGAGCCGCGGGGGAGCCCACAGATACGCAGTATTTT.